This T cell receptor (beta chain) was recovered during a study of shared clonotypes between healthy human individuals. Note on this clone: Its specificity is not known.

Findings of the study overall: Non-shared clonotypes showed lower generation probabilities than clonotypes common to all four donors.

This CDR3 spans 15 amino acids. Germline trimming cut 5 bases from V and 1 base from J; bases unmatched to any gene: 3. Replicate PCRs for sorted subsets used approximately 190 ng DNA; this equaled about 30,000 T cell genomes. Assay used: immunoSEQ multiplex PCR; TCRdb lists only in-frame clones, some missing. The profile covers 190,000 or so clones, with roughly 91% appearing a single time and more than 0.065% taken by the ten largest. The chain links TRBV5-3 to TRBJ1-5, with 10 bases that match TRBD1. TRBV5-3 carries the ORF label, with uncertain function. Sequencing was done on a sample of naive CD4+ T cells sorted from blood. Subset given: CD45RA+ positively selected. The TCR was taken from a woman between 25 and 40 years old in good health. The DNA for the CDR3 is TGTGCCAGAAGTTGGGACAGGGGAAGCAATCAGCCCCAGCATTTT. Encoded protein: CARSWDRGSNQPQHF.